The 22 T cell receptor beta chains below all came from one sample that was sequenced in a study of cytomegalovirus exposure and HLA in healthy donors. The primer mix had 60 Vbeta and 13 Jbeta primers. Produced via immunoSEQ multiplex PCR; TCRdb's table is partial and in-frame only. The data show 130,000 to 150,000 clones, with 80% seen just once and approximately 7% held by the top ten. The sample consisted of PBMCs. These TCRs come from a man aged 35 to 55 in good health and CMV-seropositive.

This clone occurred a few times. V usage is TRBV5-4 and J usage is TRBJ2-1, with 8 bases identical to TRBD2. The junction had 5 bases not matched to a gene; V was cut back by 0 bases and J by 6 bases. The CDR3 runs to 15 residues. CDR1 and CDR2 from the germline V gene are SGHNT and YYREEE (reference sequence). CDR3 sequence: CASSLAGGPRNEQFF. CDR3 bases: TGTGCCAGCAGCTTGGCGGGAGGGCCACGCAATGAGCAGTTCTTC.

CDR3 DNA sequence: TGCGCCAGCAGCCAAGAGGGGGCAGGGGGCGCAGATACGCAGTATTTT. Protein product: CASSQEGAGGADTQYF. This chain links TRBV4-3 with TRBJ2-3, with 8 bases lining up with TRBD1. Trimming took 0 bases from V and 4 from J; bases not matched to a gene: 6. In germline, CDR1 is LGHNA, CDR2 YSLEER. The CDR3 length is 16 residues.

The chain carries TRBV13 and TRBJ2-1, with 12 bases lining up with TRBD2. J lost 1 base, V lost 5 bases, and 3 bases had no gene match. This CDR3 has 16 amino acids. Germline assignment: CDR1 PRHDT and CDR2 FYEKMQ (reference sequence). CDR3 DNA sequence: TGTGCCAGCAGCCCGACTAGCGGGGGTTCCTACAATGAGCAGTTCTTC. This gives the protein CASSPTSGGSYNEQFF. Complete variable domain (other parts from reference TRBV13 and TRBJ2-1): AAGVIQSPRHLIKEKRETATLKCYPIPRHDTVYWYQQGPGQDPQFLISFYEKMQSDKGSIPDRFSAQQFSDYHSELNMSSLELGDSALYFCASSPTSGGSYNEQFFGPGTRLTVL.

The J gene is TRBJ2-1, the V gene TRBV19; 9 positions agree with TRBD1. The CDR3 is 18 residues long. Germline V gene data show CDR1 as LNHDA and CDR2 as SQIVND (reference sequence). J gave up 7 bases and V 1 base, and 14 bases lay outside the gene matches. In nucleotides, the CDR3 is TGTGCCAGTAGTATAGTTCTCCCCCGACAGGGGGGAAGGAATGAGCAGTTCTTC. Amino acid sequence: CASSIVLPRQGGRNEQFF.

The chain carries TRBV7-6 and TRBJ2-7; a possible D gene is TRBD1 (5 bases). CDR1 and CDR2 (germline): SGHVS, FNYEAQ. V lost 0 bases and J 7 bases, leaving 22 bases between the germline ends. CDR3 length: 17 residues. The CDR3 loop is CASSLALQGLDGGEQYF. DNA for the CDR3: TGTGCCAGCAGCTTAGCGTTGCAGGGTCTAGATGGTGGGGAGCAGTACTTC.

The chain recombines TRBV7-2 with TRBJ2-1, with a tentative D call TRBD2 (5 bases). Between the trimmed V and J ends, which lost 1 base and 9 bases, there was a span of 19 bases. CDR1 is SGHTA, CDR2 FQGNSA, per germline. This CDR3 has 16 amino acids. This CDR3 is CASSLDGSPVGGEQFF. The CDR3 coding sequence is TGTGCCAGCAGCTTAGATGGCAGTCCGGTTGGAGGTGAGCAGTTCTTC.

The chain uses TRBV30 and TRBJ2-7; 9 nucleotides agree with TRBD2. Germline lookup yields CDR1 GTSNPN and CDR2 SVGIG (reference sequence). The CDR3 spans 13 residues. J was trimmed by 5 bases and V by 2 bases; bases with no gene match: 4. The CDR3 coding sequence is TGTGCCTGGAGTTTAGCGGGGGCAGACGAGCAGTACTTC. Translated: CAWSLAGADEQYF. Complete variable domain (other parts from reference TRBV30 and TRBJ2-7): SQTIHQWPATLVQPVGSPLSLECTVEGTSNPNLYWYRQAAGRGLQLLFYSVGIGQISSEVPQNLSASRPQDRQFILSSKKLLLSDSGFYLCAWSLAGADEQYFGPGTRLTVT.

Details on this clone: This same CDR3 is encoded by further DNA sequences in the sample. The chain recombines TRBV27 with TRBJ2-7; maybe TRBD2 (6 bases). In germline, CDR1 is MNHEY, CDR2 SMNVEV (reference sequence). V dropped 6 bases and J dropped 5 bases, with 17 bases sitting between them. The CDR3 is made up of 14 amino acids. The CDR3 nucleotides are TGTGCCAGCAGCCCTCCTTGGAGGGGCAACGAGCAGTACTTC. This sequence encodes CASSPPWRGNEQYF.

V usage is TRBV11-2 and J usage is TRBJ1-5, with D unclear. CDR1 and CDR2 from the germline V gene are SGHAT and FQNNGV. With 5 bases removed from V and 4 bases from J, the gap between germline ends came to 9 bases. The CDR3 spans 13 residues. The CDR3 is CASSPSRNQPQHF. CDR3 bases: TGTGCCAGCAGCCCCTCGAGAAATCAGCCCCAGCATTTT.

The chain couples TRBV13 to TRBJ1-1; 8 bases map to TRBD1. The CDR3 totals 16 residues. Germline CDR1 PRHDT, CDR2 FYEKMQ (reference sequence). V gave up 5 bases and J gave up 5 bases; unmatched junction bases: 13. The CDR3 region is CASSLGQGGFGTEAFF. DNA of the CDR3: TGTGCCAGCAGCCTCGGACAGGGAGGATTTGGGACTGAAGCTTTCTTT.

The chain is built from TRBV4-3 and TRBJ2-2; 10 bases map to TRBD1. The CDR3 runs to 16 residues. The junction had 4 bases not matched to a gene; V was cut back by 3 bases and J by 3 bases. Per the germline V gene, CDR1 is LGHNA and CDR2 is YSLEER. The DNA for the CDR3 is TGCGCCAGCAGCCATTACGGGACAGGGGACACCGGGGAGCTGTTTTTT. Encoded protein: CASSHYGTGDTGELFF.

The rearrangement links TRBV19 to TRBJ1-2, with D perhaps TRBD1 (5 bases). The V gene's germline CDR1 is LNHDA and CDR2 SQIVND (reference sequence). The CDR3 consists of 12 residues. V was clipped by 10 bases and J by 3 bases, with 12 bases between them. CDR3 amino acids: CATRQLYYGYTF. CDR3 in DNA: TGTGCCACCCGACAGCTTTACTATGGCTACACCTTC. The whole variable domain, filled in from reference TRBV19 and TRBJ1-2, reads DGGITQSPKYLFRKEGQNVTLSCEQNLNHDAMYWYRQDPGQGLRLIYYSQIVNDFQKGDIAEGYSVSREKKESFPLTVTSAQKNPTAFYLCATRQLYYGYTFGSGTRLTVV.

The V call is TRBV2, the J call TRBJ2-1; 7 bases line up with TRBD2. CDR1 is SNHLY, CDR2 FYNNEI, per germline. V shed 11 bases and J 4 bases; nucleotides not matched to a gene: 5. The CDR3 is made up of 12 amino acids. CDR3 DNA sequence: TGTGCCTCACGGGGGGTTTACAATGAGCAGTTCTTC. This sequence encodes CASRGVYNEQFF.

The V gene is TRBV7-6, the J gene TRBJ2-2, with 9 bases matching TRBD1. The CDR3 contains 16 residues. Trimming at V came to 6 bases and at J to 6 bases, leaving 11 bases not matched to a gene. CDR1 SGHVS and CDR2 FNYEAQ come from the germline V gene. In DNA form, the CDR3 reads TGTGCCAGCAGTTCCACCTCACACAGGGGGCCCGGGGAGCTGTTTTTT. It yields the protein CASSSTSHRGPGELFF. The full variable domain, with the rest looked up from reference TRBV7-6 and TRBJ2-2, is GAGVSQSPRYKVTKRGQDVALRCDPISGHVSLYWYRQALGQGPEFLTYFNYEAQQDKSGLPNDRFSAERPEGSISTLTIQRTEQRDSAMYRCASSSTSHRGPGELFFGEGSRLTVL.

The chain has TRBV18 and TRBJ2-3; D not certain. The germline V gene has CDR1 KGHSH and CDR2 LQKENI. Trimming removed 0 bases from V and 2 bases from J, with 6 bases in between. The CDR3 spans 14 residues. CDR3 DNA: TGTGCCAGCTCACCACCCGTAATCACAGATACGCAGTATTTT. Its protein product is CASSPPVITDTQYF.

The V gene is TRBV29-1, the J gene TRBJ1-1; the match to TRBD1 covers 7 bases. Germline trimming cut 1 base from V and 4 bases from J; bases unmatched to any gene: 12. This CDR3 region has 16 residues. Germline V gives CDR1 SQVTM, CDR2 ANQGSEA. The CDR3: CSVEVVRGRGSTEAFF. The CDR3 DNA sequence: TGCAGCGTTGAAGTTGTGAGGGGCAGGGGGTCCACTGAAGCTTTCTTT.

The chain links TRBV27 to TRBJ1-5, with TRBD1 matching over 9 bases. The CDR3 extends over 15 amino acids. The germline CDR1 and CDR2 sequences are MNHEY and SMNVEV (reference sequence). J lost 5 bases, V lost 5 bases, and 7 bases had no gene match. The DNA of the CDR3 is TGTGCCAGCAGTCCCGGGACAGGGATCTATCAGCCCCAGCATTTT. It codes for CASSPGTGIYQPQHF.

The chain links TRBV19 to TRBJ2-2, with D tentatively TRBD1 (5 bases). Between the trimmed V and J ends, which lost 5 bases and 14 bases, there was a span of 15 bases. Germline V CDR1 and CDR2: LNHDA, SQIVND (reference sequence). The CDR3 loop spans 12 amino acids. The CDR3 protein is CASSLGPGRLFF. CDR3 nucleotides: TGTGCCAGTAGTCTTGGACCAGGGCGACTGTTTTTT.

The chain joins TRBV7-9 to TRBJ1-6; D remains ambiguous. Trimming shortened V by 3 bases and J by 5 bases, and 11 bases separated the two germline ends. The CDR3 consists of 15 residues. From germline, CDR1 is SEHNR and CDR2 FQNEAQ (reference sequence). The CDR3 loop reads CASSFGGRDNSPLHF. The CDR3 region has the DNA TGTGCCAGCAGCTTCGGCGGCAGAGATAATTCACCCCTCCACTTT.

The chain is built from TRBV5-4 and TRBJ2-1; perhaps TRBD1 as D (6 bases). Germline V lookup: CDR1 SGHNT, CDR2 YYREEE (reference sequence). The CDR3 has 15 residues. With 1 base removed from V and 4 bases from J, the gap between germline ends came to 12 bases. CDR3 loop: CASSLWFDRYNEQFF. The DNA for the CDR3 is TGTGCCAGCAGCTTGTGGTTCGACAGGTACAATGAGCAGTTCTTC. The variable domain in full, completed from reference TRBV5-4 and TRBJ2-1, reads ETGVTQSPTHLIKTRGQQVTLRCSSQSGHNTVSWYQQALGQGPQFIFQYYREEENGRGNFPPRFSGLQFPNYSSELNVNALELDDSALYLCASSLWFDRYNEQFFGPGTRLTVL.

The chain joins TRBV6-4 to TRBJ2-7, with 7 bases identical to TRBD1. CDR1 and CDR2 from the germline V gene are MRHNA and SNTAGT. CDR3 size: 16 residues. V lost 0 bases and J lost 6; bases outside the gene matches: 11. This CDR3 is CASSDSRTGIGLEQYF. CDR3 bases: TGTGCCAGCAGTGACTCGAGGACAGGCATCGGGCTCGAGCAGTACTTC.

This clone has a single count. The chain joins TRBV7-8 to TRBJ1-1, with TRBD1 identical over 7 bases. V was pared by 5 bases and J by 1 base, with 7 bases of the junction left unmatched. The CDR3 has 15 amino acids. Germline lookup yields CDR1 SGHVS and CDR2 FQNEAQ. Here the CDR3 DNA reads TGTGCCAGCAGCCCCTCCGCAGGGGGGAACACTGAAGCTTTCTTT. It is translated as CASSPSAGGNTEAFF.